This TCR beta chain derives from a study of T cell responses to AZD1222 COVID-19 vaccine. Background on the study: Both about-4-week and about-12-week second-dose recipients were combined.

The study's findings and limits: Among the donors, most were white British and more were female, and clonal diversity was possibly underestimated.

As concerns this clone: Its matching antigen is unknown.

The table came from immunoSEQ multiplex PCR; TCRdb's copy has only in-frame clones and leaves some out. The sample carries about 130,000 clones, more than 85% recorded once. V lost 1 base to trimming and J lost 8 bases, with 12 bases between them. The CDR3 runs 14 residues. In germline, CDR1 is KGHSH, CDR2 LQKENI. The sequencing used peripheral blood, collected on day 0 of AZD1222 vaccination. The sequence was obtained from an adult in good health. The chain has TRBV18 and TRBJ1-5; D not resolved. The CDR3 reads CASSPRVGTEPQHF. The CDR3 DNA reads TGTGCCAGCTCACCACGGGTGGGAACGGAGCCCCAGCATTTT.